Given below is one T cell receptor beta chain in context. This entry belongs to a study of blood T cell repertoires in COVID-19. Profiled with immunoSEQ multiplex PCR; TCRdb holds only in-frame clones, not every one. The table records approximately 200,000 clones, 70% to 85% of them present only once. This receptor was obtained from a human donor with acute or convalescent COVID-19. The donor label of this sample is uncertain. Sequencing was performed on peripheral blood.

In DNA form, the CDR3 reads TGTGCCAGCGGGGGAGGGGGGAACACTGAAGCTTTCTTT. It is translated as CASGGGGNTEAFF. The chain is built from TRBV6-6 and TRBJ1-1, with D perhaps matching TRBD1 (6 bases). Germline V gene data show CDR1 as MNHNY and CDR2 as SVGAGI (reference sequence). V gave up 8 bases and J gave up 1 base, with 11 bases separating them. CDR3 size: 13 residues.